This T cell receptor beta chain was observed in a study of cytotoxic CD8 clonotypes in ibrutinib-treated CLL. After removal of 7 bases from V and 5 bases from J, the junction contained 9 bases not matched to a gene. Germline V lookup: CDR1 ENHRY, CDR2 SYGVKD. CDR3 length: 14 amino acids. Generated by immunoSEQ multiplex PCR, the TCRdb table keeps only in-frame clones and is missing some. The repertoire consists of 33,000 or so clones, with roughly 49% occurring once and the leading ten covering 15% to 20%. Sequencing used PBMCs, obtained before ibrutinib treatment. This TCR derives from a human donor with chronic lymphocytic leukemia. The V call is TRBV10-3, the J call TRBJ2-5; 8 bases line up with TRBD2. The CDR3 nucleotides are TGTGCCATCACCAATAGCGGGGAGGGTGAGACCCAGTACTTC. This gives the protein CAITNSGEGETQYF.